A selection of T cell receptor beta chains follows, all from one sample in a study of CD8+CD57+ T cells in acquired aplastic anemia. TCRdb redid the calling of the reads with MiXCR, one entry per CDR3 protein. Of about 160,000 distinct CDR3 sequences listed, about 45% were seen once; the top ten hold 3.2%. The sample comprised sorted CD4+, CD8+, or CD8+CD57+ T cells (not recorded which) from PBMCs. The source of these receptors is a human donor with aplastic anemia. The CDR3 runs from the conserved cysteine through the conserved F or W. The D gene is left open where the match is weak. Expanded clones get a size class; other rows say once, few or many, or leave the size out.

V gene	D gene	J gene	clone size	CDR3 DNA	CDR3 protein
TRBV6-1	TRBD2	TRBJ2-1	-	TGTGCCAGCCCTGAGTGCGTAGCGGGCTTGGATGAGCAGTTCTTC	CASPECVAGLDEQFF
TRBV2	-	TRBJ1-2	once	TGTGCCAGCAGTGAGCAGGGGTTCTATGGCTACACCTTC	CASSEQGFYGYTF
TRBV11-3	-	TRBJ2-3	-	TGTGCCAGCAGCTCAGGGGTTGGCGCAGATACGCAGTATTTT	CASSSGVGADTQYF
TRBV19	-	TRBJ2-5	-	TGTGCCAGCAGCACAGCCCAAGAGACCCAGTACTTC	CASSTAQETQYF
TRBV20-1	-	TRBJ2-1	many	TGCAGTGCTAGAGATCTACTCTATGAGCAGTTCTTC	CSARDLLYEQFF
TRBV7-2	TRBD2	TRBJ2-5	many	TGTGCCAGCAGCTTAGTTAGCGGGAGACACCAAGAGACCCAGTACTTC	CASSLVSGRHQETQYF
TRBV19	-	TRBJ1-5	many	TGTGCCAGTAGTATAGAAGGCGGACAACGCAATCAGCCCCAGCATTTT	CASSIEGGQRNQPQHF
TRBV19	TRBD2	TRBJ2-3	few	TGTGCCAGCACTAGCGTGAGCACAGATACGCAGTATTTT	CASTSVSTDTQYF
TRBV29-1	-	TRBJ2-3	many	TGCAGCGTTGACAGGGGGGCGGGAGATACGCAGTATTTT	CSVDRGAGDTQYF
TRBV2	-	TRBJ2-3	-	TGTGCCAGCAGTGAAGAACTAGGCGATACGCAGTATTTT	CASSEELGDTQYF
TRBV29-1	-	TRBJ1-1	medium-sized	TGCAGCGTTGATACAGGGCTGTACACTGAAGCTTTCTTT	CSVDTGLYTEAFF
TRBV20-1	TRBD1	TRBJ1-1	-	TGCAGTGCTAGGCTGACAGGGGTATCGAACACTGAAGCTTTCTTT	CSARLTGVSNTEAFF
TRBV9	-	TRBJ2-2	many	TGTGCCAGCAGCCTGAGCGCCGGGGAGCTGTTTTTT	CASSLSAGELFF
TRBV24-1	TRBD2	TRBJ2-5	-	TGTGCCACCAGTGACACCGGACTAGCGGGGGGAGAGACCCAGTACTTC	CATSDTGLAGGETQYF
TRBV19	TRBD1	TRBJ2-1	once	TGTGCCAGTAGTGCTAACAGGGGAAACGATGAGCAGTTCTTC	CASSANRGNDEQFF
TRBV5-4	-	TRBJ2-7	-	TGTGCCAGCAGCTTGGAGACAGGTGGGTACGAGCAGTACTTC	CASSLETGGYEQYF
TRBV7-2	-	TRBJ1-6	many	TGTGCCAGCAGCGACGCGGTAACAGTAAATTCACCCCTCCACTTT	CASSDAVTVNSPLHF
TRBV11-2	TRBD2	TRBJ2-1	few	TGTGCCAGCAGTTTTAGCGGGGTCACCTACAATGAGCAGTTCTTC	CASSFSGVTYNEQFF
TRBV9	TRBD2	TRBJ2-5	-	TGTGCCAGCAGCGAGAAACCGGGACTAGGGGGAGAGACCCAGTACTTC	CASSEKPGLGGETQYF
TRBV15	-	TRBJ2-3	few	TGTGCCACCAGCAGGGACCAGGCAGATACGCAGTATTTT	CATSRDQADTQYF
TRBV7-7	TRBD2	TRBJ2-5	many	TGTGCTAGCAGCCGGGGAGGGGTTGAGACCCAGTACTTC	CASSRGGVETQYF
TRBV14	TRBD1	TRBJ1-4	many	TGTGCCAGCAGCCTCCGACAGGGCAATAATGAAAAACTGTTTTTT	CASSLRQGNNEKLFF
TRBV4-2	TRBD2	TRBJ2-1	few	TGTGCCAGCAGCCCTAGCGGGGCCGCCCCTAATGAGCAGTTCTTC	CASSPSGAAPNEQFF
TRBV20-1	-	TRBJ2-7	-	TGCAGTGCTAGAGATAGGAACACCGTCTACGAGCAGTACTTC	CSARDRNTVYEQYF
TRBV15	TRBD2	TRBJ2-2	many	TGTGCCACCAGCAGAGTAGGTGGGGGAGGGGTTCGTACCGGGGAGCTGTTTTTT	CATSRVGGGGVRTGELFF
TRBV19	TRBD1	TRBJ1-2	-	TGTGCCAGTAGTACGGGGACAGTCTATGGCTACACCTTC	CASSTGTVYGYTF
TRBV12-3/TRBV12-4	TRBD1	TRBJ2-5	many	TGTGCCAGCAGTCAGGGACAGGGGGTCCTCGAGACCCAGTACTTC	CASSQGQGVLETQYF
TRBV7-3	TRBD1	TRBJ1-6	-	TGTGCCAGCAGCTTAACGGGACAGGGCTATTCACCCCTCCACTTT	CASSLTGQGYSPLHF
TRBV7-2	TRBD1	TRBJ1-5	-	TGTGCCAGCCGGGACAGTCCCAATCAGCCCCAGCATTTT	CASRDSPNQPQHF
TRBV29-1	TRBD1	TRBJ2-3	-	TGCAGCGCCCGGGACAGGGTCGCAGATACGCAGTATTTT	CSARDRVADTQYF
TRBV19	-	TRBJ2-1	many	TGTGCCAGTAAGAATGGCAATGAGCAGTTCTTC	CASKNGNEQFF
TRBV19	TRBD1	TRBJ1-5	few	TGTGCCAGTCGTATATTGGCAGGGGGTACACTGAATCAGCCCCAGCATTTT	CASRILAGGTLNQPQHF
TRBV20-1	-	TRBJ1-2	-	TGCAGTGCTAGAGCACGGACGGCCAACCTAAACTATGGCTACACCTTC	CSARARTANLNYGYTF
TRBV25-1	-	TRBJ2-3	-	TGTGCCAGCAGTGAAGGGGTGGCGGGGAGGCTCACAGATACGCAGTATTTT	CASSEGVAGRLTDTQYF
TRBV13	-	TRBJ2-3	many	TGTGCCAGCAGCTTTAGGGGCAACCCCACAGATACGCAGTATTTT	CASSFRGNPTDTQYF
TRBV2	-	TRBJ1-1	-	TGTGCCAGCAGTGGGTCCATGAACACTGAAGCTTTCTTT	CASSGSMNTEAFF
TRBV4-2	TRBD2	TRBJ2-3	few	TGTGCCAGCAGTCCCAGGGGCCTAGCGGGACCCACAGATACGCAGTATTTT	CASSPRGLAGPTDTQYF
TRBV12-3/TRBV12-4	-	TRBJ1-5	-	TGTGCCAGCAGCGAAAGAAACGATCAGCCCCAGCATTTT	CASSERNDQPQHF
TRBV4-2	-	TRBJ2-7	-	TGTGCCAGCAGCCAAATTGGGAACGAGCAGTACTTC	CASSQIGNEQYF